The entry below describes one TCR beta chain. Its antigen is unknown. The sample belongs to a study of cytomegalovirus exposure and HLA in healthy donors. Study in general: Roughly 180 million T cells yielded under 130 million unique TCR beta sequences in earlier analysis. Broader study findings: Productive rates of about 90% or about 30% were seen for most TCR beta V segments in an earlier analysis. In a later analysis, the majority of CMV-associated beta chains seemingly showed HLA restriction. Beyond CMV serostatus, there was no information to go on about immune exposure.

The study ran its PCR with 60 Vbeta and 13 Jbeta primers. Profiled with immunoSEQ multiplex PCR; TCRdb holds only in-frame clones, not every one. The table has 110,000 or so clones, around 77% seen once. With 9 bases removed from V and 4 bases from J, the gap between germline ends came to 19 bases. The germline V gene encodes CDR1 MNHNS and CDR2 SASEGT. This CDR3 has 15 amino acids. The chain has TRBV6-1 and TRBJ1-3; D remains unclear. The sample taken for sequencing was PBMCs. This TCR was sampled from a man aged 35-49 years in good health and CMV-seropositive. CDR3 sequence reads: CASTPLPGDGNTIYF. CDR3 nucleotide sequence: TGTGCCAGTACCCCCCTGCCGGGTGACGGAAACACCATATATTTT.